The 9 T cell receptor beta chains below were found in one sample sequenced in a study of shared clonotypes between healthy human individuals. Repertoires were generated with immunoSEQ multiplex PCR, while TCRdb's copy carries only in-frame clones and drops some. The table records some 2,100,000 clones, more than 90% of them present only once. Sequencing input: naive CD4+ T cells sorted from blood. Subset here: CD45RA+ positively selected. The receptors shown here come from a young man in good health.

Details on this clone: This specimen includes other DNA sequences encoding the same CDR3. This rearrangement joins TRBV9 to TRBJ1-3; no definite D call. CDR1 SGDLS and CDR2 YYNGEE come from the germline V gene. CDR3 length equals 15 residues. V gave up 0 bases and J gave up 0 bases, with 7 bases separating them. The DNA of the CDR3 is TGTGCCAGCAGCGTAGCGTGGGGCTCTGGAAACACCATATATTTT. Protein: CASSVAWGSGNTIYF.

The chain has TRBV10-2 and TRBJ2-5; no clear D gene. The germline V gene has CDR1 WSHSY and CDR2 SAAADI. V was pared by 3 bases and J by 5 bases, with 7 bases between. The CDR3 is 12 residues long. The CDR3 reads CASSEVRETQYF. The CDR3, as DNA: TGCGCCAGCAGTGAAGTTAGGGAGACCCAGTACTTC.

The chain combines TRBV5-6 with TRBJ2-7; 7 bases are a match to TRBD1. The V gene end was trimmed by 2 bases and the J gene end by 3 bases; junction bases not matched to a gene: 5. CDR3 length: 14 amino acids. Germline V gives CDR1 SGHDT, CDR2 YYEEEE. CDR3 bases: TGTGCCAGCAGCTTCGGCAGGGGGAACTACGAGCAGTACTTC. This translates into CASSFGRGNYEQYF.

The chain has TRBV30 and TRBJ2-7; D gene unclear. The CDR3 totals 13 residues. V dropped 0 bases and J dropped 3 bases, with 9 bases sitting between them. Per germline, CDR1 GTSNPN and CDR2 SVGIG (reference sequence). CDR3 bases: TGTGCCTGGAGTGTCGGCAGGTACTACGAGCAGTACTTC. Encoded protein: CAWSVGRYYEQYF.

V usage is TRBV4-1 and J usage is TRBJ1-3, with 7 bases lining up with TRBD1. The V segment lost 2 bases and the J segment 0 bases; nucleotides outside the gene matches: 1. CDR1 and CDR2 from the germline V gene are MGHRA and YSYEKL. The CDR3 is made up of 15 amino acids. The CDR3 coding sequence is TGCGCCAGCAGCCAACGGGACAGCTCTGGAAACACCATATATTTT. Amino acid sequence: CASSQRDSSGNTIYF.

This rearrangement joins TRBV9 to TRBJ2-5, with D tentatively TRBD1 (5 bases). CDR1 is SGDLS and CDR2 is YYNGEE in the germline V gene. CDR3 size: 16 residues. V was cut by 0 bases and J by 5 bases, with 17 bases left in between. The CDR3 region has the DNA TGTGCCAGCAGCGTAGATTCGGCAGGCTCAGGGGAGACCCAGTACTTC. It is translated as CASSVDSAGSGETQYF.

CDR3 amino acids: CASSTHGTSYEQYF. In DNA form, the CDR3 reads TGTGCCAGCAGTACTCACGGAACCTCCTACGAGCAGTACTTC. This sequence joins TRBV6-6 and TRBJ2-7; D not resolved. CDR1 is MNHNY and CDR2 is SVGAGI in the germline V gene (reference sequence). V lost 5 bases to trimming and J lost 0 bases, with 11 bases between them. The CDR3 has 14 amino acids.

The CDR3 spells CASSLGPTGFEAFF. For the CDR3, the DNA is TGTGCCAGCAGCTTAGGGCCGACAGGGTTTGAAGCTTTCTTT. The J gene is TRBJ1-1, the V gene TRBV11-2; TRBD1 agrees at 7 bases. V shed 1 base and J 7 bases; nucleotides not matched to a gene: 6. CDR3 length equals 14 residues. The germline V gene encodes CDR1 SGHAT and CDR2 FQNNGV.

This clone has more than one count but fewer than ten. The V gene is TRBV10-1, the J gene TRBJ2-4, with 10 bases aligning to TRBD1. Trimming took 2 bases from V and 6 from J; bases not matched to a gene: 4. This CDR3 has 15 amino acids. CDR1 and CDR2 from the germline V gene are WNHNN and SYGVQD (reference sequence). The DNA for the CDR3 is TGCGCCAGCAGTGAGGCTGGACAGGGGGTAAACATTCAGTACTTC. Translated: CASSEAGQGVNIQYF.